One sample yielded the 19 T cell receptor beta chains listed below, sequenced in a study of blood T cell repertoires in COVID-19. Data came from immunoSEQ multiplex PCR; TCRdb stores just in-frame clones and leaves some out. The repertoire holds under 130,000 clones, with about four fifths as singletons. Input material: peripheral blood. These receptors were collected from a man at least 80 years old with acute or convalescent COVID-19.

The CDR3 loop is CASSYRGGGTQYF. CDR3 sequence (DNA): TGTGCCAGCAGCTACAGGGGGGGAGGGACCCAGTACTTC. The chain employs TRBV27 and TRBJ2-5; possibly TRBD1 for D (8 bases). The CDR3 length is 13 residues. Germline V CDR1 and CDR2: MNHEY, SMNVEV (reference sequence). V lost 6 bases, J lost 7 bases, and 15 bases lay in between.

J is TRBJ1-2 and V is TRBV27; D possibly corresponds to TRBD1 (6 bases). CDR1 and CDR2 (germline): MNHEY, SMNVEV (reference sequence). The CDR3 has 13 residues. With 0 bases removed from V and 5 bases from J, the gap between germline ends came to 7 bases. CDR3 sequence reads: CASSLSGGYGYTF. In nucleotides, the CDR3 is TGTGCCAGCAGTTTATCAGGGGGTTATGGCTACACCTTC.

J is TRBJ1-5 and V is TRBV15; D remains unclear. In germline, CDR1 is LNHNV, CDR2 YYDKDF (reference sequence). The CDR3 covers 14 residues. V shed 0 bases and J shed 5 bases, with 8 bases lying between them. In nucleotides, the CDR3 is TGTGCCACCAGCAGAGACCCCGGGGATCAGCCCCAGCATTTT. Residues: CATSRDPGDQPQHF.

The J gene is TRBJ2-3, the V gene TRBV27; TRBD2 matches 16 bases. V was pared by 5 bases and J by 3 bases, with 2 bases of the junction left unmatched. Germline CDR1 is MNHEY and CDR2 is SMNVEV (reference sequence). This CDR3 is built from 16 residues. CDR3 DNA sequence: TGTGCCAGCAGTCGGGGACTAGCGGGAGGGACAGATACGCAGTATTTT. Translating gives CASSRGLAGGTDTQYF.

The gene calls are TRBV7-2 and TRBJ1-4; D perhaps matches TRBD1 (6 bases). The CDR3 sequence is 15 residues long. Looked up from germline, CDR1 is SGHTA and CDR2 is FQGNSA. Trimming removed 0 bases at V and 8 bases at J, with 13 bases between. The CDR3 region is CASSLALQGLEKLFF. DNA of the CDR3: TGTGCCAGCAGCTTAGCCCTTCAGGGGTTAGAAAAACTGTTTTTT.

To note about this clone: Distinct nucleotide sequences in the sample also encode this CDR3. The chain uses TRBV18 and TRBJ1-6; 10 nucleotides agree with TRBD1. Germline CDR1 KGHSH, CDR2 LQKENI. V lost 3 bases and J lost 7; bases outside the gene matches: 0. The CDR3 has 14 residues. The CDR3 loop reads CASSPDRGNSPLHF. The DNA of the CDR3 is TGTGCCAGCTCACCGGACAGGGGGAATTCACCCCTCCACTTT.

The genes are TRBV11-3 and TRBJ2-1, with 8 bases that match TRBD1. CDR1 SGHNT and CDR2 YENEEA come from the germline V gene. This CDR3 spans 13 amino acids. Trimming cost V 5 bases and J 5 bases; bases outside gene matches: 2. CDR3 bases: TGTGCCAGCAGCGCGGACAGGGACAATGAGCAGTTCTTC. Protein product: CASSADRDNEQFF.

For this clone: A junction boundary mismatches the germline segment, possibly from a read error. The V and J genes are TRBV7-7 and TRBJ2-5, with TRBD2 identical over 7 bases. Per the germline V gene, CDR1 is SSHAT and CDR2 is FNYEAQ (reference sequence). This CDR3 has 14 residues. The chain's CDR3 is CASSPGGTQETQYF. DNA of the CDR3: TGTGCTAGCAGTCCCGGGGGGACCCAAGAGACCCAGTACTTC.

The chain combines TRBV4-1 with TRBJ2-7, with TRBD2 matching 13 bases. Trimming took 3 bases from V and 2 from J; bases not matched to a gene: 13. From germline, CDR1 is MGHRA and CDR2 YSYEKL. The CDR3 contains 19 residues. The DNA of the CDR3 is TGCGCCAGCAGCCAGACTCCGGGACTAGCGGGATCGGGGGCCTACGAGCAGTACTTC. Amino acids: CASSQTPGLAGSGAYEQYF.

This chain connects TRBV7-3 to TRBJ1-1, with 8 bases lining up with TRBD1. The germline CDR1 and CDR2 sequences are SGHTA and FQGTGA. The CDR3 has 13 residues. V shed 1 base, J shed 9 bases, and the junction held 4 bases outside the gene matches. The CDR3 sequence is CASSLKGTGKAFF. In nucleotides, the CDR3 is TGTGCCAGCAGCTTAAAGGGGACAGGAAAAGCTTTCTTT.

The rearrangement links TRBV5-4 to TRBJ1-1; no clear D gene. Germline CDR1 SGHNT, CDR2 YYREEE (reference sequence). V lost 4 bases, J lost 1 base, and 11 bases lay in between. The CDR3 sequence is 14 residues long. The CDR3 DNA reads TGTGCCAGCAGCCGAGGAGGGCAGAACACTGAAGCTTTCTTT. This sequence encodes CASSRGGQNTEAFF.

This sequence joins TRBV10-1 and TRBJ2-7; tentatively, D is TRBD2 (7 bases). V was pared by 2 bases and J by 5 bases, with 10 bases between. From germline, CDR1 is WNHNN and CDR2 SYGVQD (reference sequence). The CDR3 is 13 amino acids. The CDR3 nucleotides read TGCGCCAGCAGTGAGGGGGGGGGCCACGAGCAGTACTTC. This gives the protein CASSEGGGHEQYF.

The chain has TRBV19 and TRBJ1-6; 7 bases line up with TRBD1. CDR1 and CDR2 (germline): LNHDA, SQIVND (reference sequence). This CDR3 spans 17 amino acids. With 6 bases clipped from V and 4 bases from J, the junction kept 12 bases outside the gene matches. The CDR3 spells CASSSRRTGQYNSPLHF. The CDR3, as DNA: TGTGCCAGTAGCTCGAGGCGGACGGGACAGTATAATTCACCCCTCCACTTT.

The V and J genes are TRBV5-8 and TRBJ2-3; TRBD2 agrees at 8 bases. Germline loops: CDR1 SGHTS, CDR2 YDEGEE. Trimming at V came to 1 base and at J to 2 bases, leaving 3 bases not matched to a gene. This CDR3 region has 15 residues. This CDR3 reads CASSLQRGNTDTQYF. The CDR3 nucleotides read TGTGCCAGCAGCTTGCAGCGGGGGAACACAGATACGCAGTATTTT. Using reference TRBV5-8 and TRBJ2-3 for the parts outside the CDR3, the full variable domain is EAGVTQSPTHLIKTRGQQATLRCSPISGHTSVYWYQQALGLGLQFLLWYDEGEERNRGNFPPRFSGRQFPNYSSELNVNALELEDSALYLCASSLQRGNTDTQYFGPGTRLTVL.

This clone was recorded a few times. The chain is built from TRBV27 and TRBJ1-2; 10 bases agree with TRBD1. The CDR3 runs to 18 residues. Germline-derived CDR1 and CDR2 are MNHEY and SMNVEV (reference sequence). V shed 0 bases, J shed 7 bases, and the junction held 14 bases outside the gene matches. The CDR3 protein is CASSLSTTGGYFLGGYTF. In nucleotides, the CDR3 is TGTGCCAGCAGTTTATCGACGACAGGGGGCTATTTCCTCGGTGGCTACACCTTC.

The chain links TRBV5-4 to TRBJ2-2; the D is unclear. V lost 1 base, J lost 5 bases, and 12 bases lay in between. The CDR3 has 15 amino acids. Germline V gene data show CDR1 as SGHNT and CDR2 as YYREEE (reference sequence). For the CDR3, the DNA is TGTGCCAGCAGCTTGTTTCTTGGCGGAACCGGGGAGCTGTTTTTT. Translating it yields CASSLFLGGTGELFF.

The CDR3 DNA reads as TGCAGCGTTGGGGGAGGGGAGGCAGATACGCAGTATTTT. Encoded protein: CSVGGGEADTQYF. The chain employs TRBV29-1 and TRBJ2-3; TRBD2 matches at 7 bases. Germline V gene lookup returns CDR1 SQVTM and CDR2 ANQGSEA. J lost 4 bases, V lost 4 bases, and 5 bases had no gene match. CDR3 length: 13 residues.

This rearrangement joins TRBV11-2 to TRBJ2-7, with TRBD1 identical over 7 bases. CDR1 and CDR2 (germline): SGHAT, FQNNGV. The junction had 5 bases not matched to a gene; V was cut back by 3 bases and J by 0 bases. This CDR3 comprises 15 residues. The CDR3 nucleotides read TGTGCCAGCAGCTTTGGCACAGGGGTCTCCTACGAGCAGTACTTC. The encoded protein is CASSFGTGVSYEQYF.

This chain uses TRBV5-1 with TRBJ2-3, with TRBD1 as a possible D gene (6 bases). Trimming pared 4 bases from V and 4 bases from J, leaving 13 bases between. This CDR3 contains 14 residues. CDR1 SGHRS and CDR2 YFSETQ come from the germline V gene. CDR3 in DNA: TGCGCCAGCAGCGACGTACAGGGATCAGATACGCAGTATTTT. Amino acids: CASSDVQGSDTQYF.